The entry below describes one T cell receptor (beta chain). Its cognate antigen is unknown. This CDR3 has 16 residues. The V gene end was trimmed by 0 bases and the J gene end by 4 bases; junction bases not matched to a gene: 6. The germline V gene encodes CDR1 SGHRS and CDR2 YFSETQ. The entry originates in a study of neoadjuvant nivolumab and ipilimumab in lung cancer. Here immunoSEQ multiplex PCR was the method, and the copy in TCRdb shows in-frame clones only, minus some. The sample lists more than 2,000 clones; approximately 88% were seen once. Regarding the study as a whole: Resected tumors had greater TCR richness and clonality than uninvolved lung. Pathologic regression was not significantly tied to TCR clonality.

This receptor was obtained from an adult with non-small cell lung cancer. V is TRBV5-1 and J is TRBJ2-5, with 10 bases lining up with TRBD2. Source: adjacent normal lung tissue, taken after neoadjuvant nivolumab, alone or with ipilimumab, at or shortly before surgery. The DNA for the CDR3 is TGCGCCAGCAGCTTGGATGCTAGCGGGAGTCCAGAGACCCAGTACTTC. Its protein is CASSLDASGSPETQYF.